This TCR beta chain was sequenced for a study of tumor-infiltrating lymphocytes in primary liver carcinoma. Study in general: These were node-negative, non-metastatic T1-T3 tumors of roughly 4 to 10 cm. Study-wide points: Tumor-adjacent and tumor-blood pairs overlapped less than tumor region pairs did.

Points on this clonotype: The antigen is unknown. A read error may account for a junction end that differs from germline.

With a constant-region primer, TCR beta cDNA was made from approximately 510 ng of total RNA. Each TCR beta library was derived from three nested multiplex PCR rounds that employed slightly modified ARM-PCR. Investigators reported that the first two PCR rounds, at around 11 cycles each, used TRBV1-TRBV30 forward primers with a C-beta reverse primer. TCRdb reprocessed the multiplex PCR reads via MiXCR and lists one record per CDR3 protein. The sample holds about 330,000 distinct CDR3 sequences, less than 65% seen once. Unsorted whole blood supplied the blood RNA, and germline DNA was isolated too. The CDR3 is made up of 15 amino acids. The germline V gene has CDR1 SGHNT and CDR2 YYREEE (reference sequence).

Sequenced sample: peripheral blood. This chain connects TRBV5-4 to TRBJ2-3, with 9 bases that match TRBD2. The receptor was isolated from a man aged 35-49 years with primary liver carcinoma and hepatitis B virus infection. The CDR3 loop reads CDSSLVSGRRDTQYF. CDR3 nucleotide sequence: TGTGACAGCAGCTTGGTTAGCGGGAGAAGAGATACGCAGTATTTT.